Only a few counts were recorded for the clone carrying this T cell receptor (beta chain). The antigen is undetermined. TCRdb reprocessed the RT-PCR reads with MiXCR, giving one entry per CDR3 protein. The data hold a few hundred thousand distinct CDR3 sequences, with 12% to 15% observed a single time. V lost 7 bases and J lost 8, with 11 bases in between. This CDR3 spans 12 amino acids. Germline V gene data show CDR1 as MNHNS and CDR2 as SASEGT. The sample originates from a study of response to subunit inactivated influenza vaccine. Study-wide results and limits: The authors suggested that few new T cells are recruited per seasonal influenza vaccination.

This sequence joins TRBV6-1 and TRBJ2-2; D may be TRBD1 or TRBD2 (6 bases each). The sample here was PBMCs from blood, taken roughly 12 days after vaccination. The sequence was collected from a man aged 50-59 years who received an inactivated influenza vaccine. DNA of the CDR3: TGTGCCAGCACCAAGGGGGGAGGGGAGCTGTTTTTT. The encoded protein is CASTKGGGELFF.